This TCR beta chain was retrieved from a study of control samples from healthy donors and cancer patients. Clones were read by immunoSEQ multiplex PCR, and TCRdb kept only the in-frame ones, dropping some. The table lists tens of thousands of clones, 91% of them singletons, with around 16% in the top ten. The V gene's germline CDR1 is SGDLS and CDR2 YYNGEE. The CDR3 loop spans 15 amino acids. J gave up 2 bases and V 0 bases, and 5 bases lay outside the gene matches. The material sequenced was blood. The chain is built from TRBV9 and TRBJ2-7, with 7 bases matching TRBD1. This TCR derives from a man aged 30-40 years in good health. The CDR3 bases are TGTGCCAGCAGCGTAGCACAGGGGTCTACCTACGAGCAGTACTTC. It codes for CASSVAQGSTYEQYF.